These 20 T cell receptor beta chains share one sample of origin, sequenced in a study of T cell responses to AZD1222 COVID-19 vaccine. Data came from immunoSEQ multiplex PCR; TCRdb stores just in-frame clones and leaves some out. The table records approximately 110,000 clones, about 90% of them present only once. The specimen comprised peripheral blood, sampled on day 0 of AZD1222 vaccination. The receptor set was obtained from an adult in good health.

This clone was detected only once. The chain is built from TRBV29-1 and TRBJ1-1; D is unclear. CDR3 length: 13 residues. V dropped 5 bases and J dropped 7 bases, with 17 bases sitting between them. From germline, CDR1 is SQVTM and CDR2 ANQGSEA. CDR3 residues: CSVTFGGFFEAFF. The CDR3 nucleotides are TGCAGCGTTACTTTTGGAGGGTTTTTTGAAGCTTTCTTT.

This chain joins TRBV28 and TRBJ2-5; 7 nucleotides line up with TRBD2. The CDR3 sequence is 14 residues long. The V gene end was trimmed by 5 bases and the J gene end by 4 bases; junction bases not matched to a gene: 7. Germline V gene data show CDR1 as MDHEN and CDR2 as SYDVKM. This CDR3 is CASSLGGRGETQYF. The CDR3 DNA sequence: TGTGCCAGCAGTCTCGGCGGGAGAGGAGAGACCCAGTACTTC.

This chain joins TRBV5-8 and TRBJ1-2; 7 positions agree with TRBD1. Germline V gene sequence: CDR1 SGHTS, CDR2 YDEGEE. The CDR3 sequence is 18 residues long. J lost 0 bases, V lost 1 base, and 12 bases had no gene match. The CDR3 DNA reads as TGTGCCAGCAGCTTGAGTTTACCGACAGGGTATACTAACTATGGCTACACCTTC. This translates into CASSLSLPTGYTNYGYTF. Combining the CDR3 with reference TRBV5-8 and TRBJ1-2 gives the whole variable domain EAGVTQSPTHLIKTRGQQATLRCSPISGHTSVYWYQQALGLGLQFLLWYDEGEERNRGNFPPRFSGRQFPNYSSELNVNALELEDSALYLCASSLSLPTGYTNYGYTFGSGTRLTVV.

Concerning this clone: The sample carries other DNA sequences with the same CDR3. This chain uses TRBV18 with TRBJ1-5; 11 bases align to TRBD1. V lost 3 bases and J lost 3; bases outside the gene matches: 1. Germline-derived CDR1 and CDR2 are KGHSH and LQKENI. This CDR3 is built from 15 residues. The CDR3 protein is CASSPGQGVNQPQHF. The CDR3 coding sequence is TGTGCCAGCTCACCGGGACAGGGGGTCAATCAGCCCCAGCATTTT. The variable domain in full, with the rest retrieved from reference TRBV18 and TRBJ1-5, is NAGVMQNPRHLVRRRGQEARLRCSPMKGHSHVYWYRQLPEEGLKFMVYLQKENIIDESGMPKERFSAEFPKEGPSILRIQQVVRGDSAAYFCASSPGQGVNQPQHFGDGTRLSIL.

The chain combines TRBV27 with TRBJ2-2, with 9 bases aligning to TRBD1. This CDR3 has 16 amino acids. Germline V CDR1 and CDR2: MNHEY, SMNVEV (reference sequence). Trimming cost V 2 bases and J 7 bases; bases outside gene matches: 8. The CDR3 spells CASSLRPTGGYGELFF. CDR3 coding DNA: TGTGCCAGCAGTTTACGTCCTACAGGGGGCTACGGGGAGCTGTTTTTT.

The V and J genes are TRBV7-9 and TRBJ1-2; possibly TRBD1 for D (6 bases). There are 18 residues in the CDR3. Germline V CDR1 and CDR2: SEHNR, FQNEAQ (reference sequence). Trimming took 5 bases from V and 0 from J, leaving 22 bases between them. This CDR3 is CASSPLSTGRHPNYGYTF. CDR3 sequence (DNA): TGTGCCAGCAGCCCCCTATCTACAGGGCGACATCCTAACTATGGCTACACCTTC.

The genes are TRBV5-5 and TRBJ2-5; weak D call: TRBD1 (6 bases). V dropped 7 bases and J dropped 4 bases, with 20 bases sitting between them. The CDR3 is 15 amino acids. Germline-derived CDR1 and CDR2 are SGHKS and YYEKEE (reference sequence). CDR3: CASELTVGAPETQYF. CDR3 nucleotides: TGTGCCAGCGAGCTAACTGTGGGGGCCCCAGAGACCCAGTACTTC.

A remark on this clone: This CDR3 is also generated by other DNA sequences in the sample. V and J are TRBV3-1 (or the pseudogene TRBV3-2) and TRBJ2-7; D gene unclear. From germline, CDR1 is LGHDT and CDR2 YNNKEL (reference sequence). Trimming stripped 0 bases from V and 2 bases from J, with 2 bases between. This CDR3 has 12 residues. The CDR3 region has the DNA TGTGCCAGCAGCCAAGACCCCTACGAGCAGTACTTC. Protein sequence: CASSQDPYEQYF.

The chain joins TRBV11-3 to TRBJ2-1; D ambiguous. Germline lookup yields CDR1 SGHNT and CDR2 YENEEA. The CDR3 runs 14 residues. The germline V and J ends were trimmed by 3 bases and 9 bases, with 15 bases remaining between them. The CDR3 DNA sequence: TGTGCCAGCAGCTTTGATTTTAGTTCGGCTGAGCAGTTCTTC. Protein product: CASSFDFSSAEQFF.

The table lists this clone with a count of one. The chain has TRBV29-1 and TRBJ1-2; D is unresolved. The CDR3 consists of 11 residues. Trimming left V 7 bases short and J 4 bases short, with 10 bases between. Germline loops: CDR1 SQVTM, CDR2 ANQGSEA. CDR3 nucleotides: TGCAGCGCCGAGGGTCCCTATGGCTACACCTTC. Translation gives CSAEGPYGYTF.

The rearrangement joins TRBV10-3 to TRBJ2-5; D gene ambiguous. CDR1 and CDR2 from the germline V gene are ENHRY and SYGVKD. The CDR3 is 13 amino acids. Trimming took off 3 bases at V and 3 bases at J, with 8 bases between the two ends. The CDR3, as DNA: TGTGCCATCAGTGATCCCTCTGAAGAGACCCAGTACTTC. Translation: CAISDPSEETQYF.

Remarks on this clone: Distinct nucleotide sequences in the sample also encode this CDR3. The chain is built from TRBV10-3 and TRBJ2-5, with 8 bases lining up with TRBD2. The germline V gene encodes CDR1 ENHRY and CDR2 SYGVKD. This CDR3 is 14 amino acids long. Losses at the gene ends were 3 bases for V and 5 bases for J; bases not matched to a gene: 5. The CDR3 reads CAISDGGGRETQYF. In DNA, the CDR3 is TGTGCCATCAGTGATGGCGGGGGGCGGGAGACCCAGTACTTC.

This chain joins TRBV19 and TRBJ2-1; D is ambiguous. Germline values: CDR1 LNHDA, CDR2 SQIVND (reference sequence). Trimming left V 4 bases short and J 10 bases short, with 14 bases between. This CDR3 is built from 13 residues. The CDR3, as DNA: TGTGCCAGTAGTAGTAGTTCCAAGGAGGAGCAGTTCTTC. It encodes CASSSSSKEEQFF.

V usage is TRBV9 and J usage is TRBJ2-3; D gene uncertain. CDR1 and CDR2 (germline): SGDLS, YYNGEE. Trimming took 6 bases from V and 0 from J, leaving 14 bases between them. This CDR3 region has 15 residues. The CDR3 reads CASTPTWASTDTQYF. The CDR3 nucleotides read TGTGCCAGCACCCCCACTTGGGCAAGCACAGATACGCAGTATTTT.

J is TRBJ1-5 and V is TRBV18; D gene uncertain. This CDR3 has 13 residues. Germline V gene data show CDR1 as KGHSH and CDR2 as LQKENI. Trimming took 3 bases from V and 0 from J, leaving 3 bases between them. The CDR3 sequence: CASSPASNQPQHF. CDR3 in DNA: TGTGCCAGCTCACCGGCTAGCAATCAGCCCCAGCATTTT.

The chain carries TRBV3-1 (or the pseudogene TRBV3-2) and TRBJ2-3; TRBD2 might be the D (6 bases). CDR1 LGHDT and CDR2 YNNKEL come from the germline V gene (reference sequence). The V end was cut by 5 bases, the J end by 2 bases, with 14 bases between. This CDR3 is 15 amino acids long. The CDR3, as DNA: TGTGCCAGCAGCAAGGGACTCCAGAACACAGATACGCAGTATTTT. Translating it yields CASSKGLQNTDTQYF.

The DNA of the CDR3 is TGTGCCAGCAGTTTATATAGCGGTAGCAACACCGGGGAGCTGTTTTTT. Its translation: CASSLYSGSNTGELFF. V usage is TRBV27 and J usage is TRBJ2-2; tentatively, D is TRBD2 (6 bases). Germline values: CDR1 MNHEY, CDR2 SMNVEV (reference sequence). CDR3 length: 16 amino acids. V was pared by 1 base and J by 2 bases, with 11 bases between.

The genes are TRBV28 and TRBJ1-1, with 8 positions matching TRBD1. CDR3 length: 15 residues. CDR1 MDHEN and CDR2 SYDVKM come from the germline V gene. After removal of 3 bases from V and 3 bases from J, the junction contained 6 bases not matched to a gene. The CDR3 nucleotides read TGTGCCAGCAGTTTTCCTACAGGGGGGGACACTGAAGCTTTCTTT. Its protein product is CASSFPTGGDTEAFF.

The rearrangement links TRBV27 to TRBJ1-1, with 9 bases fitting TRBD1. CDR1 MNHEY and CDR2 SMNVEV come from the germline V gene (reference sequence). Trimming at V came to 3 bases and at J to 8 bases, leaving 7 bases not matched to a gene. This CDR3 is 14 amino acids long. The CDR3 sequence: CASSFARTGVEAFF. CDR3 nucleotides: TGTGCCAGCAGTTTCGCCCGGACAGGGGTAGAAGCTTTCTTT.

The chain has TRBV4-3 and TRBJ1-2, with unresolved D. Trimming stripped 0 bases from V and 4 bases from J, with 9 bases between. Germline V lookup: CDR1 LGHNA, CDR2 YSLEER. The CDR3 has 14 amino acids. The CDR3, as DNA: TGCGCCAGCAGCCAAGACGCCGCCCTCTATGGCTACACCTTC. It specifies CASSQDAALYGYTF.